What follows is one T cell receptor (beta chain) and its context. Its antigen is unknown. The record originates from a study of cytomegalovirus exposure and HLA in healthy donors. Overall study results and limits: Within an earlier analysis, most TCR beta V segments proved productive either about 90% or about 30% of the time. Later on, an analysis found that several of the most significant clusters appeared to be linked to common viral pathogens, which included parvovirus B19. A later analysis linked a missense variant in DCLRE1C to the trimming of TCR beta V and J genes.

The CDR3 covers 13 residues. Germline V lookup: CDR1 SGHTA, CDR2 FQGTGA. The V segment lost 3 bases and the J segment 8 bases; nucleotides outside the gene matches: 4. With 60 Vbeta and 13 Jbeta primers, the PCR was carried out. Some clones are missing from TCRdb's copy, which holds only in-frame ones; the method was immunoSEQ multiplex PCR. The sample has 150,000 to 200,000 clones; roughly three quarters are singletons. The specimen was PBMCs. This sequence was found in a man in his forties in good health and CMV-seropositive. The chain uses TRBV7-3 and TRBJ2-1, with TRBD1 matching over 7 bases. The CDR3 region has the DNA TGTGCCAGCAGCTTGGAGACAGGGTATGAGCAGTTCTTC. This sequence encodes CASSLETGYEQFF.